Listed below are T cell receptor beta chains from one sample, sequenced in a study of T cell responses to AZD1222 COVID-19 vaccine. Sequencing used immunoSEQ multiplex PCR; TCRdb keeps in-frame clones, though not all of them. The sample gives roughly 180,000 clones, 85% to 90% of which show up once; about 6.9% is in the top ten. The sample consisted of peripheral blood, taken on day 0 of AZD1222 vaccination. The receptors originated from an adult in good health. CDR3s include the opening cysteine and the closing phenylalanine or tryptophan. A D gene is named only where the DNA matches it firmly. Expanded clones get a size class; other rows say once, few or many, or leave the size out.

j_call d_call v_call clone_size cdr3_nt cdr3_aa
TRBJ1-6 - TRBV7-2 - TGTGCCAGCAGCTCCTTATCTCGACCGGGACAAGGGAGCTCACCCCTCCACTTT CASSSLSRPGQGSSPLHF
TRBJ2-6 - TRBV7-3 - TGTGCCAGCAGACCCGGGGGATCCTCTGGGGCCAACGTCCTGACTTTC CASRPGGSSGANVLTF
TRBJ2-7 TRBD1 TRBV28 - TGTGCCATAATTTCGGGACAGGGGATTATTTCTCCCGGCGAGCAGTACTTC CAIISGQGIISPGEQYF
TRBJ2-5 TRBD2 TRBV2 - TGTGCCAGCACAGAGGTAGCGGGGTCAGGGGAGACCCAGTACTTC CASTEVAGSGETQYF
TRBJ1-1 TRBD1 TRBV5-8 few TGTGCCAGCAGCAAAACACAGGGGTTGGGGGTCACTGAAGCTTTCTTT CASSKTQGLGVTEAFF
TRBJ2-5 - TRBV4-3 - TGCGCCAGCAGCCAGGGACTGGTCCAAGAGACCCAGTACTTC CASSQGLVQETQYF
TRBJ2-7 - TRBV6-5 - TGTGCCAGCAAACCGGGACGCACCTACGAGCAGTACTTC CASKPGRTYEQYF
TRBJ1-1 TRBD1 TRBV6-1 - TGTGCCAGCAGTGAAGCGACAGGGGAAGATTTCTTT CASSEATGEDFF
TRBJ1-2 - TRBV15 once TGTGCCACCAGCAGAGAGAGGGGGGCGCGCCGTAACTATGGCTACACCTTC CATSRERGARRNYGYTF
TRBJ2-6 TRBD2 TRBV6-6 - TGTGCCAGCAGTCTTAGCGGGGGCCGCCTAAGGACTGGGGCCAACGTCCTGACTTTC CASSLSGGRLRTGANVLTF
TRBJ2-1 - TRBV4-1 - TGCGCCAGCAGCCAACGGCAGGACAATGAGCAGTTCTTC CASSQRQDNEQFF
TRBJ2-3 TRBD2 TRBV18 - TGTGCCAGCTCACCACCAACGGGGGGGGTCACAGATACGCAGTATTTT CASSPPTGGVTDTQYF
TRBJ2-1 TRBD2 TRBV24-1 - TGTGCCACCAGTGATTTGCTCCCTAGCGGCGATCGCTCCTACAATGAGCAGTTCTTC CATSDLLPSGDRSYNEQFF
TRBJ2-6 TRBD1 TRBV12-5 - TGTGCTAGTGGTAGCCGGGACAGGGGAGCTGGGGCCAACGTCCTGACTTTC CASGSRDRGAGANVLTF
TRBJ1-2 - TRBV3-1/TRBV3-2 - TGTGCCAGCACTAACGCTGGGGGATACTATGGCTACACCTTC CASTNAGGYYGYTF
TRBJ1-5 - TRBV5-6 - TGTGCCAGCAGCTCGTCTTATAGCAATCAGCCCCAGCATTTT CASSSSYSNQPQHF
TRBJ2-7 - TRBV6-2/TRBV6-3 - TGTGCCAGCAGTTACCCAACTGGACAGAACTACGAGCAGTACTTC CASSYPTGQNYEQYF
TRBJ1-2 - TRBV6-5 - TGTGCCAGCAGTTACGCACAGGGACTGTATGGCTACACCTTC CASSYAQGLYGYTF
TRBJ1-6 - TRBV19 once TGTGCCAGTAGTATAGTCATGCTGCGATTCCCCCTCCACTTT CASSIVMLRFPLHF
TRBJ2-2 TRBD2 TRBV7-2 few TGTGCCAGCAGCTTAAGGGCCAGCGGGGTCGGAAGCGGGGAGCTGTTTTTT CASSLRASGVGSGELFF
TRBJ1-1 - TRBV19 once TGTGCCAGTATCGACGGAGGGTGGGAGGGAGGCACTGAAGCTTTCTTT CASIDGGWEGGTEAFF
TRBJ2-1 - TRBV27 - TGTGCCAGCAGTTTAAGTCCCGGGACGTCCTACAATGAGCAGTTCTTC CASSLSPGTSYNEQFF
TRBJ1-1 - TRBV12-3/TRBV12-4 - TGTGCCAGCAGTTTGTTAGAGAACACTGAAGCTTTCTTT CASSLLENTEAFF
TRBJ1-5 - TRBV15 once TGTGCCACCAGCAGAGATCCCAGGGGCAATCAGCCCCAGCATTTT CATSRDPRGNQPQHF
TRBJ1-1 TRBD1 TRBV2 - TGTGCCAGCAGGGCCTTGGGACAGGGGTTCAGTGAAGCTTTCTTT CASRALGQGFSEAFF
TRBJ1-4 TRBD1 TRBV6-6 - TGTGCCAGCAGTTCCGGACAGGGACTGTTTTTT CASSSGQGLFF
TRBJ2-1 TRBD1 TRBV7-2 - TGTGCCAGCAGCTTAGCGAGGGACAGGGAGCAGTTCTTC CASSLARDREQFF